The entry below gives a single T cell receptor (beta chain) sequence along with its context. Its antigen is not known. This sample was included in a study of shared clonotypes between healthy human individuals. CD45RA-negative memory and CD45RA+ naive subsets were split from the CD4+ cells. This table comes from immunoSEQ multiplex PCR, and its TCRdb copy is limited to in-frame clones, with some not included. The sample consists of about 2.3 million clones, about 90% of them appearing once. Germline V gives CDR1 MNHNS, CDR2 SASEGT. The CDR3 length is 15 residues. The V end lost 1 base, the J end lost 0 bases, and 10 bases lay between the germline ends. General study results and limits: What naive subsets generally showed was a larger estimated richness than memory subsets showed.

This sequence joins TRBV6-1 and TRBJ2-7; no clear D. The source is a man between 18 and 35 years old in good health. Some clones in this sample may be carry-over from other donors' samples. The sequencing input was naive CD4+ T cells from PBMCs. Subset noted: CD45RA+ positively selected. The CDR3 DNA reads TGTGCCAGCAGTGAAGTTTGGAGAATCTCCTACGAGCAGTACTTC. Translated, it gives CASSEVWRISYEQYF.